The 16 T cell receptor beta chains listed next were all sequenced from one sample in a study of OX40 agonist ivuxolimab in advanced cancers. Preparation of the library involved the immunoSEQ multiplex PCR assay. The immuneACCESS repertoire file appears here via TCRdb, limited to in-frame rearrangements. These files lack a portion of the clones; in checked studies, under half of the deficit traces to unresolved V genes, and the cause of the others is not known. This sample comprises under 150,000 clones, just over 90% of them detected only once. The ten largest clones take up more than 0.8% of the sample. Sequencing used CD4+ or CD8+ T cells sorted from blood, obtained in a trial of the OX40 agonist ivuxolimab. The receptors here all came from an adult with an advanced solid tumor such as melanoma, head and neck, liver or kidney cancer.

The V call is TRBV18, the J call TRBJ1-2; TRBD1 aligns across 8 bases. V was pared by 6 bases and J by 7 bases, with 10 bases of the junction left unmatched. The CDR3 is made up of 14 amino acids. Per the germline V gene, CDR1 is KGHSH and CDR2 is LQKENI. CDR3 in amino acids: CASSAGTGGGGYTF. The CDR3 DNA reads as TGTGCCAGCTCGGCTGGGACAGGAGGAGGTGGCTACACCTTC.

V gene TRBV5-4 combines with J gene TRBJ1-2; 7 nucleotides align to TRBD1. Germline V gene lookup returns CDR1 SGHNT and CDR2 YYREEE (reference sequence). V was clipped by 7 bases and J by 7 bases; unmatched bases: 10. The CDR3 length is 13 residues. Here the CDR3 DNA reads TGTGCCAGCCCGTCCTGGACAGGAGGTGGCTACACCTTC. Its translation is CASPSWTGGGYTF.

This rearrangement joins TRBV6-5 to TRBJ2-7, with TRBD2 matching 7 bases. The CDR3 sequence is 15 residues long. V was clipped by 7 bases and J by 0 bases; unmatched bases: 9. From germline, CDR1 is MNHEY and CDR2 SVGAGI. The CDR3 spells CASMEPSGLSYEQYF. CDR3 nucleotides: TGTGCCAGCATGGAGCCTAGCGGCCTCTCCTACGAGCAGTACTTC.

CDR3 bases: TGTGCCAGCACCAAGCGGACAGGGACTGGGGCCAACGTCCTGACTTTC. Protein sequence: CASTKRTGTGANVLTF. The genes are TRBV7-2 and TRBJ2-6, with TRBD1 matching over 8 bases. Germline loops: CDR1 SGHTA, CDR2 FQGNSA. The CDR3 sequence is 16 residues long. Unmatched junction bases numbered 7, after V lost 7 bases and J lost 2 bases.

CDR3 sequence (DNA): TGTGCCAGCAACGGACTAGCGGGGAGAGGTGAGCAGTTCTTC. Its protein product is CASNGLAGRGEQFF. The rearrangement links TRBV9 to TRBJ2-1; 12 bases match TRBD2. Germline CDR1 reads SGDLS; CDR2 reads YYNGEE. This CDR3 has 14 residues. V dropped 6 bases and J dropped 9; count of bases not matched to a gene: 7.

CDR3 DNA sequence: TGTGCCAGCAGCTTAACAGGTCAACGCGGAGAGACCCAGTACTTC. It yields the protein CASSLTGQRGETQYF. The chain has TRBV7-3 and TRBJ2-5; D gene unclear. CDR1 and CDR2 (germline): SGHTA, FQGTGA. The V gene lost 0 bases and the J gene lost 4 bases, with 12 bases spanning the gap. The CDR3 extends over 15 amino acids.

About this clone: Just one base apart from a much larger clone, this may be a read error. J is TRBJ1-2 and V is TRBV5-1, with D hard to call. This CDR3 contains 15 residues. Trimming pared 4 bases from V and 0 bases from J, leaving 13 bases between. Looked up from germline, CDR1 is SGHRS and CDR2 is YFSETQ. The CDR3 loop is CASSPPGTANYGYTF. The CDR3 coding sequence is TGCGCCAGCAGCCCGCCGGGTACCGCTAACTATGGCTACACCTTC.

The chain uses TRBV9 and TRBJ2-3; possibly TRBD2 for D (5 bases). CDR3 length equals 13 residues. Trimming took off 4 bases at V and 6 bases at J, with 12 bases between the two ends. Germline V CDR1 and CDR2: SGDLS, YYNGEE. As DNA, the CDR3 is TGTGCCAGCAGCCCATATCCGGGGGATACGCAGTATTTT. Amino acids: CASSPYPGDTQYF.

CDR3 in amino acids: CASSSGLGAGNTEAFF. CDR3 sequence (DNA): TGTGCCAGCAGCTCAGGACTGGGGGCAGGAAACACTGAAGCTTTCTTT. V is TRBV5-4 and J is TRBJ1-1, with TRBD1 as a possible D gene (6 bases). Trimming took off 3 bases at V and 2 bases at J, with 17 bases between the two ends. Germline CDR1 reads SGHNT; CDR2 reads YYREEE (reference sequence). The CDR3 runs 16 residues.

The V gene is TRBV6-5, the J gene TRBJ1-1; 7 nucleotides match TRBD1. The CDR3 is 13 amino acids. V trimming: 6 bases; J trimming: 7 bases; junction bases outside the gene matches: 8. CDR1 and CDR2 (germline): MNHEY, SVGAGI. The CDR3 loop reads CASSRTGLREAFF. The CDR3 DNA reads as TGTGCCAGCAGCCGGACAGGCCTCCGTGAAGCTTTCTTT.

The count of this clone is one. The rearrangement links TRBV7-2 to TRBJ2-7; 10 nucleotides line up with TRBD2. The junction had 2 bases not matched to a gene; V was cut back by 0 bases and J by 0 bases. The CDR3 sequence is 16 residues long. Germline CDR1 SGHTA, CDR2 FQGNSA. The chain's CDR3 is CASSLAASGSSYEQYF. For the CDR3, the DNA is TGTGCCAGCAGCTTAGCGGCTAGCGGGAGCTCCTACGAGCAGTACTTC. The complete variable domain, with remaining parts taken from reference TRBV7-2 and TRBJ2-7, reads GAGVSQSPSNKVTEKGKDVELRCDPISGHTALYWYRQSLGQGLEFLIYFQGNSAPDKSGLPSDRFSAERTGGSVSTLTIQRTQQEDSAVYLCASSLAASGSSYEQYFGPGTRLTVT.

The chain couples TRBV28 to TRBJ2-7, with unresolved D. The CDR3 is 12 amino acids. Deletions cut 3 bases from V and 3 bases from J, with 6 bases between. Germline CDR1 MDHEN, CDR2 SYDVKM. CDR3 amino acids: CASSLQLYEQYF. CDR3 coding DNA: TGTGCCAGCAGTTTGCAACTCTACGAGCAGTACTTC.

The chain carries TRBV10-1 and TRBJ2-5, with 10 bases that match TRBD1. The J call may be faulty, since TRBJ2-7 better matches the DNA end. Germline V gives CDR1 WNHNN, CDR2 SYGVQD (reference sequence). The CDR3 is 15 residues long. CDR3 region: CASSAQDRGTYEQYF. For the CDR3, the DNA is TGCGCCAGCAGCGCGCAGGACAGGGGGACCTACGAGCAGTACTTC.

The chain couples TRBV19 to TRBJ2-5; D perhaps matches TRBD2 (5 bases). CDR3 length equals 15 residues. Germline loops: CDR1 LNHDA, CDR2 SQIVND (reference sequence). V gave up 6 bases and J gave up 4 bases, with 18 bases separating them. As DNA, the CDR3 is TGTGCCAGTAGCAAAAATACAGCCGAGGGAGAGACCCAGTACTTC. Protein product: CASSKNTAEGETQYF. Complete variable domain (other parts from reference TRBV19 and TRBJ2-5): DGGITQSPKYLFRKEGQNVTLSCEQNLNHDAMYWYRQDPGQGLRLIYYSQIVNDFQKGDIAEGYSVSREKKESFPLTVTSAQKNPTAFYLCASSKNTAEGETQYFGPGTRLLVL.

The V gene is TRBV6-6, the J gene TRBJ1-4, with a possible D match to TRBD1 (6 bases). CDR3 size: 15 residues. The V and J ends lost 6 bases and 8 bases respectively, with 19 bases between them. Germline V gene data show CDR1 as MNHNY and CDR2 as SVGAGI (reference sequence). CDR3 nucleotides: TGTGCCAGCAGCCCCACAGGGCGAATAAGGGAAAAACTGTTTTTT. Its translation is CASSPTGRIREKLFF.

The CDR3: CASTSGSRTDTQYF. CDR3 bases: TGTGCCAGTACTAGCGGGAGCCGCACAGATACGCAGTATTTT. The rearrangement joins TRBV19 to TRBJ2-3; 10 bases fit TRBD2. The CDR3 runs 14 residues. Germline loops: CDR1 LNHDA, CDR2 SQIVND (reference sequence). Trimming took 7 bases from V and 1 from J; bases not matched to a gene: 2.